The 30 T cell receptor beta chains below come from one sample, sequenced in a study of blood T cell repertoires in COVID-19. Using immunoSEQ multiplex PCR, the repertoire was profiled, and TCRdb retains in-frame clones only, with some absent. Of under 150,000 clones listed, 75% to 90% are singletons. Material: peripheral blood. Receptors were obtained from a woman aged 45 to 65 who had recovered from COVID-19.

Only one count was recorded for this clone. This rearrangement joins TRBV4-2 to TRBJ1-2; 7 nucleotides agree with TRBD1. The CDR3 consists of 16 residues. V shed 5 bases, J shed 4 bases, and the junction held 13 bases outside the gene matches. In germline, CDR1 is LGHNA, CDR2 YNFKEQ. The CDR3 reads CASSWDSAAQRYGYTF. CDR3 in DNA: TGTGCCAGCAGCTGGGACAGCGCTGCCCAACGCTATGGCTACACCTTC.

The J gene is TRBJ2-2, the V gene TRBV7-9; TRBD2 agrees at 12 bases. This CDR3 has 14 residues. CDR1 and CDR2 (germline): SEHNR, FQNEAQ (reference sequence). Germline trimming cut 6 bases from V and 4 bases from J; bases unmatched to any gene: 0. CDR3 sequence (DNA): TGTGCCAGCAGGACTAGCGGGGGCACCGGGGAGCTGTTTTTT. Its protein is CASRTSGGTGELFF.

This rearrangement joins TRBV6-5 to TRBJ2-7; TRBD1 aligns across 10 bases. The V segment lost 0 bases and the J segment 0 bases; nucleotides outside the gene matches: 2. CDR3 length equals 16 residues. The germline gives CDR1 MNHEY, CDR2 SVGAGI. The CDR3 sequence: CASSYSDRGSSYEQYF. The CDR3 bases are TGTGCCAGCAGTTACTCGGACAGGGGGAGCTCCTACGAGCAGTACTTC.

DNA for the CDR3: TGTGCCAGCAGCCACCTAGACACAGATACGCAGTATTTT. This encodes CASSHLDTDTQYF. This sequence joins TRBV4-2 and TRBJ2-3; unclear D gene. CDR3 length: 13 amino acids. CDR1 is LGHNA and CDR2 is YNFKEQ in the germline V gene. The V and J ends lost 3 bases and 2 bases respectively, with 6 bases between them.

This chain uses TRBV6-5 with TRBJ1-6, with 7 nucleotides matching TRBD1. The germline gives CDR1 MNHEY, CDR2 SVGAGI. The length of the CDR3 is 13 residues. After removal of 8 bases from V and 9 bases from J, the junction contained 7 bases not matched to a gene. In nucleotides, the CDR3 is TGTGCCAGCTCGACAGGGAACCGTTCACCCCTCCACTTT. Residues: CASSTGNRSPLHF.

The chain recombines TRBV5-8 with TRBJ2-3; tentatively, D is TRBD2 (7 bases). Germline V gene sequence: CDR1 SGHTS, CDR2 YDEGEE. This CDR3 is 14 amino acids long. The V gene lost 2 bases and the J gene lost 5 bases, with 12 bases spanning the gap. CDR3 loop: CASSLEGGEDTQYF. CDR3 DNA: TGTGCCAGCAGCTTAGAGGGGGGGGAAGATACGCAGTATTTT.

The V call is TRBV30, the J call TRBJ2-3; 7 nucleotides agree with TRBD1. Germline V lookup: CDR1 GTSNPN, CDR2 SVGIG (reference sequence). V lost 5 bases to trimming and J lost 1 base; unmatched junction nucleotides: 3. The length of the CDR3 is 13 residues. The CDR3 DNA sequence: TGTGCCTGGGGGGACAGTGGCACAGATACGCAGTATTTT. Its protein product is CAWGDSGTDTQYF.

In its sample, this clone was seen once. This chain joins TRBV3-1 (or the pseudogene TRBV3-2) and TRBJ2-3, with a weak D call TRBD1 (6 bases). The germline V gene has CDR1 LGHDT and CDR2 YNNKEL (reference sequence). V lost 8 bases and J 2 bases, leaving 17 bases between the germline ends. The CDR3 runs 15 residues. The DNA of the CDR3 is TGTGCCAGCTCCTTTACAGGGTCCGTCACAGATACGCAGTATTTT. Translating it yields CASSFTGSVTDTQYF.

This chain links TRBV18 with TRBJ1-2; D is uncertain. The CDR3 is 14 amino acids. Germline CDR1 reads KGHSH; CDR2 reads LQKENI. With 3 bases removed from V and 1 base from J, the gap between germline ends came to 9 bases. The CDR3 sequence: CASSPITNNYGYTF. The CDR3 DNA sequence: TGTGCCAGCTCACCCATCACTAATAACTATGGCTACACCTTC. The variable domain in full, with the rest retrieved from reference TRBV18 and TRBJ1-2, is NAGVMQNPRHLVRRRGQEARLRCSPMKGHSHVYWYRQLPEEGLKFMVYLQKENIIDESGMPKERFSAEFPKEGPSILRIQQVVRGDSAAYFCASSPITNNYGYTFGSGTRLTVV.

This clone was seen only once. CDR3 loop: CASSHRGLTEAFF. CDR3 coding DNA: TGTGCCAGCAGCCACAGGGGGCTCACTGAAGCTTTCTTT. The chain employs TRBV12-3 or TRBV12-4 and TRBJ1-1, with 9 nucleotides matching TRBD1. Losses at the gene ends were 6 bases for V and 4 bases for J; bases not matched to a gene: 3. The CDR3 is 13 residues long.

V gene TRBV30 combines with J gene TRBJ2-5; TRBD1 agrees at 8 bases. The germline CDR1 and CDR2 sequences are GTSNPN and SVGIG (reference sequence). Losses at the gene ends were 8 bases for V and 2 bases for J; bases not matched to a gene: 10. The CDR3 sequence is 14 residues long. The DNA of the CDR3 is TGTGCCCTTGAGGGACAGGAAAAACAAGAGACCCAGTACTTC. Translation: CALEGQEKQETQYF.

J is TRBJ1-1 and V is TRBV7-2; D is unresolved. The CDR3 sequence is 14 residues long. Germline loops: CDR1 SGHTA, CDR2 FQGNSA. V lost 5 bases and J lost 1, with 11 bases in between. Here the CDR3 DNA reads TGTGCCAGCAGCCCCGGGAGTGGGAACACTGAAGCTTTCTTT. Translating gives CASSPGSGNTEAFF.

The CDR3 is CASSLGGGSYEQYF. DNA for the CDR3: TGTGCCAGCAGCTTAGGGGGAGGTTCCTACGAGCAGTACTTC. The chain has TRBV11-3 and TRBJ2-7; D possibly corresponds to TRBD2 (6 bases). Trimming shortened V by 1 base and J by 1 base, and 8 bases separated the two germline ends. In germline, CDR1 is SGHNT, CDR2 YENEEA. The CDR3 sequence is 14 residues long.

This clone was detected only a few times. The J gene is TRBJ1-2, the V gene TRBV12-5, with TRBD1 identical over 9 bases. Trimming removed 3 bases from V and 5 bases from J; junction bases left unmatched: 13. CDR1 and CDR2 (germline): LGHNT, FRNRAP. The CDR3 runs to 17 residues. The CDR3 nucleotides read TGTGCTAGTGGTTTAAGATCCGGGACAGGGAGGAGGTATGGCTACACCTTC. It encodes CASGLRSGTGRRYGYTF.

The V gene is TRBV18, the J gene TRBJ1-2; a possible D gene is TRBD1 (6 bases). CDR3 length: 14 residues. Germline V gene data show CDR1 as KGHSH and CDR2 as LQKENI. V was trimmed by 6 bases and J by 4 bases, leaving 15 bases between them. The chain's CDR3 is CASSSGVRGYGYTF. CDR3 DNA sequence: TGTGCCAGCTCCTCAGGGGTTCGAGGCTATGGCTACACCTTC.

The V gene is TRBV18, the J gene TRBJ1-1; D is perhaps TRBD1 (5 bases). The CDR3 length is 13 residues. The V end lost 3 bases, the J end lost 3 bases, and 8 bases lay between the germline ends. Looked up from germline, CDR1 is KGHSH and CDR2 is LQKENI. The CDR3 here is CASSPTGDTEAFF. The CDR3 bases are TGTGCCAGCTCACCTACAGGAGACACTGAAGCTTTCTTT.

V and J are TRBV7-9 and TRBJ2-1; D is perhaps TRBD1 (5 bases). V gave up 2 bases and J gave up 0 bases, with 17 bases separating them. The CDR3 runs 18 residues. Looked up from germline, CDR1 is SEHNR and CDR2 is FQNEAQ (reference sequence). The DNA of the CDR3 is TGTGCCAGCAGCTTACGGCAGGGCCGCCTCAGCTCCTACAATGAGCAGTTCTTC. As protein: CASSLRQGRLSSYNEQFF.

This chain connects TRBV4-1 to TRBJ2-1, with a weak D call TRBD1 (6 bases). In germline, CDR1 is MGHRA, CDR2 YSYEKL. Trimming removed 5 bases at V and 1 base at J, with 9 bases between. The CDR3 extends over 14 amino acids. The CDR3: CASSLGGSYNEQFF. CDR3 coding DNA: TGCGCCAGCAGCTTAGGGGGATCCTACAATGAGCAGTTCTTC.

The chain links TRBV10-3 to TRBJ1-5, with TRBD1 matching over 9 bases. V was pared by 3 bases and J by 0 bases, with 6 bases of the junction left unmatched. The germline V gene has CDR1 ENHRY and CDR2 SYGVKD. CDR3 length: 17 amino acids. CDR3 protein: CAISDLDRGFSNQPQHF. CDR3 nucleotide sequence: TGTGCCATCAGTGACCTAGACAGGGGGTTTAGCAATCAGCCCCAGCATTTT.

The CDR3 protein is CASSQDAGGAGQPQHF. CDR3 nucleotide sequence: TGCGCCAGCAGCCAAGATGCAGGGGGCGCGGGTCAGCCCCAGCATTTT. The rearrangement uses TRBV4-3 and TRBJ1-5, with 8 bases aligning to TRBD1. This CDR3 spans 16 amino acids. J lost 6 bases, V lost 0 bases, and 7 bases had no gene match. CDR1 and CDR2 from the germline V gene are LGHNA and YSLEER.

The rearrangement uses TRBV21-1 and TRBJ2-1; TRBD1 is taken as the D call from the table, unchecked against the DNA. TRBV21-1 is flagged as a pseudogene. This CDR3 spans 17 amino acids. CDR3 loop: CASSKGQRADTSNEQFF. CDR3 DNA sequence: TGTGCCAGCAGCAAAGGACAACGCGCCGACACCAGCAATGAGCAGTTCTTC.

CDR3 DNA sequence: TGTGCCAGTAGTATGAGGACAGGGGGCGCGGTTGGCGTCCTGACTTTC. Translating it yields CASSMRTGGAVGVLTF. The chain links TRBV19 to TRBJ2-6; TRBD1 matches at 11 bases. Germline CDR1 and CDR2: LNHDA and SQIVND (reference sequence). The V segment lost 3 bases and the J segment 12 bases; nucleotides outside the gene matches: 10. The CDR3 extends over 16 amino acids.

The CDR3 bases are TGTGCCATCTCTCCGGACTCGGGCACAGGGAGCTCCTACAATGAGCAGTTCTTC. It translates to CAISPDSGTGSSYNEQFF. The V call is TRBV10-3, the J call TRBJ2-1; D is possibly TRBD1 (6 bases). The CDR3 spans 18 residues. CDR1 ENHRY and CDR2 SYGVKD come from the germline V gene. V shed 8 bases and J shed 0 bases, with 23 bases lying between them.

This clone was observed once. The same CDR3 arises from other DNA sequences in this sample as well. The rearrangement uses TRBV5-1 and TRBJ2-5; the match to TRBD2 covers 8 bases. This CDR3 spans 13 amino acids. V was clipped by 7 bases and J by 5 bases; unmatched bases: 7. In germline, CDR1 is SGHRS, CDR2 YFSETQ. The CDR3 DNA reads TGCGCCAGCTCCGGACTAGCTGGGGAGACCCAGTACTTC. It translates to CASSGLAGETQYF.

The chain recombines TRBV9 with TRBJ2-1; 8 nucleotides line up with TRBD1. Germline CDR1 and CDR2: SGDLS and YYNGEE. The CDR3 has 15 residues. V was pared by 4 bases and J by 4 bases, with 7 bases of the junction left unmatched. In DNA form, the CDR3 reads TGTGCCAGCAGCCTCCAGGGGGCCGAGTACAATGAGCAGTTCTTC. Encoded protein: CASSLQGAEYNEQFF.

The V and J genes are TRBV7-9 and TRBJ2-3; TRBD2 matches at 7 bases. The junction had 12 bases not matched to a gene; V was cut back by 4 bases and J by 2 bases. Germline lookup yields CDR1 SEHNR and CDR2 FQNEAQ (reference sequence). The CDR3 has 17 amino acids. CDR3 DNA: TGTGCCAGCAGCTCCTCGACTAGCCGAAGCTACACAGATACGCAGTATTTT. It specifies CASSSSTSRSYTDTQYF.

The chain links TRBV12-3 or TRBV12-4 to TRBJ2-1; tentatively, D is TRBD1 (5 bases). V was cut by 6 bases and J by 12 bases, with 15 bases left in between. This CDR3 comprises 12 residues. CDR3 sequence reads: CASRQAPLGQFF. CDR3 coding DNA: TGTGCCAGCAGACAGGCGCCCCTGGGGCAGTTCTTC.

The chain recombines TRBV3-1 (or the pseudogene TRBV3-2) with TRBJ1-1; the D is unclear. Germline CDR1 reads LGHDT; CDR2 reads YNNKEL (reference sequence). The V gene lost 0 bases and the J gene lost 4 bases, with 9 bases spanning the gap. The CDR3 spans 14 residues. CDR3 bases: TGTGCCAGCAGCCAAGATGAGGAGGGCACTGAAGCTTTCTTT. Its translation: CASSQDEEGTEAFF.

The V and J genes are TRBV13 and TRBJ2-2; 9 nucleotides align to TRBD2. CDR3 length equals 17 residues. Germline V gene data show CDR1 as PRHDT and CDR2 as FYEKMQ (reference sequence). Trimming at V came to 1 base and at J to 0 bases, leaving 3 bases not matched to a gene. The chain's CDR3 is CASSLETSGTNTGELFF. Written as DNA, the CDR3 is TGTGCCAGCAGCTTAGAGACTAGCGGAACGAACACCGGGGAGCTGTTTTTT.

The rearrangement links TRBV7-2 to TRBJ2-1, with TRBD2 matching over 12 bases. The V and J ends lost 7 bases and 8 bases, in that order; junction bases with no gene match: 12. This CDR3 is built from 16 residues. Germline V gives CDR1 SGHTA, CDR2 FQGNSA. The DNA of the CDR3 is TGTGCCAGCAACAGCTTATCGACTAGCGGGAGTTATGAGCAGTTCTTC. Its translation is CASNSLSTSGSYEQFF.